This TCR beta chain was observed in a study of identical twins. Study outcomes and limitations: Sequences that were beta out-of-frame showed weaker excess twin sharing.

TCRdb re-called the 5' RACE reads with MiXCR, one entry per CDR3 protein. The profile shows 200,000 or so distinct CDR3 sequences, approximately 8.3% of them singletons. CDR1 and CDR2 (germline): SEHNR, FQNEAQ (reference sequence). This CDR3 comprises 15 residues. V lost 3 bases and J 0 bases, leaving 8 bases between the germline ends. This clonotype was picked up a small number of times. As yet, its antigen is unknown. These data are also associated with another study on yellow fever vaccine responses in identical twins.

The TCR comes from a woman between 18 and 29 years old in good health. The chain employs TRBV7-9 and TRBJ1-4; D uncertain. What was sequenced was memory (CD45RO+) T cells sorted from blood. CDR3 in amino acids: CASSLGFATNEKLFF. In DNA, the CDR3 is TGTGCCAGCAGCTTGGGGTTTGCAACTAATGAAAAACTGTTTTTT.